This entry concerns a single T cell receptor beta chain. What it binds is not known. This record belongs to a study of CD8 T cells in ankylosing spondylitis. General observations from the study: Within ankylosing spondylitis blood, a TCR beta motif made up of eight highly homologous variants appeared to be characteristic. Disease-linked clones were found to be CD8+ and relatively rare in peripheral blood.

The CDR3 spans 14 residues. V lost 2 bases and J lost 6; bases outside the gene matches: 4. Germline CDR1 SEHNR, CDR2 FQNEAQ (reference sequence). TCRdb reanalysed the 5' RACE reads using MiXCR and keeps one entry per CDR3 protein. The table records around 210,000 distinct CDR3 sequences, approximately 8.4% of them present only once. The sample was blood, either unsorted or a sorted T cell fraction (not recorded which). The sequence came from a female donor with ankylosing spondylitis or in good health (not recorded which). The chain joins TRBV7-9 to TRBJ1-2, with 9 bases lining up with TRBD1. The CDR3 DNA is TGTGCCAGCAGCTTATCTGACAGGGGGAATGGCTACACCTTC. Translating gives CASSLSDRGNGYTF.